A selection of T cell receptor beta chains follows, all from one sample in a study of T-cell reconstitution after alpha-beta-depleted transplantation in children. One entry per CDR3 protein, called by TCRdb with MiXCR from the PCR reads. The data contain 80,000 or so distinct CDR3 sequences, 13% to 15% of them singletons. This specimen consisted of PBMCs, mostly from graft donor cells, obtained 180 days after TCRalphabeta/CD19-depleted stem cell transplant. The source of these receptors is a male patient aged 2-10 years who had a stem cell transplant for acute lymphoblastic leukemia, so the T cells may come from the graft donor. CDR3s include the opening cysteine and the closing phenylalanine or tryptophan. The order of the fields is V gene, D gene, J gene, clone size, CDR3 DNA, CDR3 protein. A D gene is named only where the DNA matches it firmly. Rows give clone size only sometimes, using once, few, many, or a class for an expanded clone.

>TRBV6-1|-|TRBJ1-5|many
TGTGCCAGCAGCCTCAGACAGACTAGTAATCAGCCCCAGCATTTT
CASSLRQTSNQPQHF
>TRBV5-1|-|TRBJ1-1|-
TGCGCCAGCAGCCCCCCCGGGCGGAACACTGAAGCTTTCTTT
CASSPPGRNTEAFF
>TRBV4-3|-|TRBJ2-7|few
TGCGCCAGCAGCCAAGATCAGGGAGGATACGAGCAGTACTTC
CASSQDQGGYEQYF
>TRBV7-7|TRBD2|TRBJ2-1|few
TGTGCCAGCAGCTTAAAGAGCGGGGGGGCCGCGGATGAGCAGTTCTTC
CASSLKSGGAADEQFF
>TRBV10-3|TRBD2|TRBJ2-3|few
TGTGCCATCAGTGACATATCGGGAGGGGCAACAGATACGCAGTATTTT
CAISDISGGATDTQYF
>TRBV6-2/TRBV6-3|-|TRBJ1-5|-
TGTGCCAGCAGTTACATGGGTGCAGGCAATCAGCCCCAGCATTTT
CASSYMGAGNQPQHF
>TRBV10-3|-|TRBJ2-7|-
TGTGCCACTACTCATCGAGCCATCGCTTACGAGCAGTACTTC
CATTHRAIAYEQYF
>TRBV28|-|TRBJ2-7|-
TGTGCCAGCAGCCTAATCGGGCCGCGTCCCTACGAGCAGTACTTC
CASSLIGPRPYEQYF
>TRBV20-1|-|TRBJ1-4|many
TGCAGTGCTAGCAACAGAGGGATTGAAAAACTGTTTTTT
CSASNRGIEKLFF
>TRBV7-3|-|TRBJ1-2|many
TGTGCCAGCAGCTTGGCAGCTAACTATGGCTACACCTTC
CASSLAANYGYTF
>TRBV12-3/TRBV12-4|TRBD1|TRBJ1-1|-
TGTGCCAGCAGTTCGGGACAGGGTTACACTGAAGCTTTCTTT
CASSSGQGYTEAFF
>TRBV5-1|TRBD2|TRBJ2-5|few
TGCGCCAGCAGCCCCAGACGGGGGGAAGAGACCCAGTACTTC
CASSPRRGEETQYF
>TRBV20-1|-|TRBJ1-2|-
TGCAGTGCTCGGCGGGGAGAAGGCTACACCTTC
CSARRGEGYTF
>TRBV12-3/TRBV12-4|TRBD1|TRBJ1-5|-
TGTGCCAGCAGTTTAAGGACAGGGGTGAGTCAGCCCCAGCATTTT
CASSLRTGVSQPQHF
>TRBV5-6|-|TRBJ1-4|-
TGTGCCAGCAGCTTGGGACAGTTTAATGAAAAACTGTTTTTT
CASSLGQFNEKLFF
>TRBV7-9|TRBD1|TRBJ2-1|few
TGTGCCAGCAGCTCCTGGACAGGCTCCTACAATGAGCAGTTCTTC
CASSSWTGSYNEQFF
>TRBV28|TRBD2|TRBJ2-1|-
TGTGCCGGTTCAGCGGGAGGGATCGGTGAGCAGTTCTTC
CAGSAGGIGEQFF
>TRBV13|TRBD1|TRBJ1-4|few
TGTGCCAGCAGCTTAGTGGTGACAGGGACGTCAGCAACTAATGAAAAACTGTTTTTT
CASSLVVTGTSATNEKLFF
>TRBV20-1|TRBD1|TRBJ2-5|few
TGCAGTGCTAGGCCAACAGGGGTTGAGACCCAGTACTTC
CSARPTGVETQYF
>TRBV4-2|-|TRBJ2-5|-
TGTGCCAGCAGCCAAGGGGTACGCGAAATATCGACCCAGTACTTC
CASSQGVREISTQYF
>TRBV28|-|TRBJ1-3|-
TGTGCCAGCAGTTTTTGGGCGGGGGCCTCTGGAAACACCATATATTTT
CASSFWAGASGNTIYF
>TRBV7-8|TRBD1|TRBJ2-7|few
TGTGCCAGCAGCCCTAGGACAGGGGTTAGCGAGCAGTACTTC
CASSPRTGVSEQYF
>TRBV20-1|-|TRBJ1-4|few
TGCAGTGCTAGCCTTCCGGGACCGGCTAATGAAAAACTGTTTTTT
CSASLPGPANEKLFF
>TRBV6-5|-|TRBJ1-5|-
TGTGCCAGCAGTTACTTTGACTCCGGGTCCTTTAATCAGCCCCAGCATTTT
CASSYFDSGSFNQPQHF
>TRBV18|-|TRBJ2-2|few
TGTGCCAGCTCGCTAGGAGACACCGGGGAGCTGTTTTTT
CASSLGDTGELFF
>TRBV5-1|-|TRBJ2-1|-
TGCGCCAGCGCCCCGGGGGTTGCGAGTTACAATGAGCAGTTCTTC
CASAPGVASYNEQFF
>TRBV7-9|-|TRBJ2-1|few
TGTGCCAGCAGCCAGGGACAGGCCGGGGGGAGTGAGCAGTTCTTC
CASSQGQAGGSEQFF
>TRBV19|-|TRBJ2-1|-
TGTGCCAGTAGTATAGTAGGCGGGGCCTCCTACAATGAGCAGTTCTTC
CASSIVGGASYNEQFF
>TRBV4-1|TRBD2|TRBJ2-7|-
TGCGCCAGCAGCCAAGAGGGAGCGGGAGTTCCAAACGAGCAGTACTTC
CASSQEGAGVPNEQYF
>TRBV5-6|-|TRBJ2-4|few
TGTGCCAGCAGCTTGGGGTTTCCAGGGGTAAACATTCAGTACTTC
CASSLGFPGVNIQYF
>TRBV4-2|-|TRBJ1-5|-
TGTGCCAGCAGCCAAGATGGGCCGGGGGTAAATCAGCCCCAGCATTTT
CASSQDGPGVNQPQHF
>TRBV6-5|-|TRBJ2-1|many
TGTGCCAGCAGTTATCTCCCCGACTCCTACAATGAGCAGTTCTTC
CASSYLPDSYNEQFF
>TRBV27|-|TRBJ2-2|-
TGTGCCAAGACAGACACCGGGGAGCTGTTTTTT
CAKTDTGELFF
>TRBV11-2|-|TRBJ2-3|-
TGTGCCAGCAGCTTAGATTTCGACTCCACAGATACGCAGTATTTT
CASSLDFDSTDTQYF
>TRBV12-3/TRBV12-4|TRBD1|TRBJ1-1|many
TGTGCCAGCAGTTCCCGGACAGGGCGTATTACTGAAGCTTTCTTT
CASSSRTGRITEAFF
>TRBV9|-|TRBJ1-3|few
TGTGCCAGCAGCGCTCACGGAGGGGAATCTGGAAACACCATATATTTT
CASSAHGGESGNTIYF
>TRBV4-3|-|TRBJ1-2|few
TGCGCCAGCAGCCAAGACCGCAACTATGGCTACACCTTC
CASSQDRNYGYTF
>TRBV5-5|-|TRBJ2-1|many
TGTGCCAGCAGCTTGGAGGTCAGGGGATGGAATGAGCAGTTCTTC
CASSLEVRGWNEQFF
>TRBV10-3|-|TRBJ2-3|-
TGTGCCATCAGTGAGCAGGGGGAGGCAGATACGCAGTATTTT
CAISEQGEADTQYF
>TRBV7-2|-|TRBJ1-1|many
TGTGCCAGCAGCCGTATGGGAAACACTGAAGCTTTCTTT
CASSRMGNTEAFF
>TRBV3-1|-|TRBJ2-7|-
TGTGCCAGCAGCCGCCCGGGACTTCCCTACGAGCAGTACTTC
CASSRPGLPYEQYF
>TRBV20-1|-|TRBJ1-3|few
TGCAGTGCTAGCGTAACCTCTGGAAACACCATATATTTT
CSASVTSGNTIYF
>TRBV29-1|-|TRBJ1-1|-
TGCAGCGCCCGCTATTGGGGGATGAACACTGAAGCTTTCTTT
CSARYWGMNTEAFF
>TRBV6-6|TRBD2|TRBJ2-1|many
TGTGCCAGCAGTTACTCTAGCGGGGGGGCGAGAGAGCAGTTCTTC
CASSYSSGGAREQFF
>TRBV20-1|TRBD1|TRBJ2-1|few
TGCAGTGCTGGTCCTACGGACAGGGATGAGCAGTTCTTC
CSAGPTDRDEQFF
>TRBV9|-|TRBJ2-5|-
TGTGCCAGCAGCCCCAACCAAGAGACCCAGTACTTC
CASSPNQETQYF
>TRBV7-9|-|TRBJ1-2|-
TGTGCCAGCAGCTTAGACGTTCAAGGCTACACCTTC
CASSLDVQGYTF
>TRBV6-2/TRBV6-3|-|TRBJ1-2|-
TGTGCCAGCAATTCCACCTCCCGGCGGGGGATATGGTATGGCTACACCTTC
CASNSTSRRGIWYGYTF
>TRBV10-3|-|TRBJ2-7|many
TGTGCCATCAATTCGGGACATACCGAGCAGTACTTC
CAINSGHTEQYF
>TRBV5-1|-|TRBJ1-1|few
TGCGCCAGCAGCCTAACTAGGACTAATGGGGCTTTCTTT
CASSLTRTNGAFF
>TRBV20-1|-|TRBJ1-5|few
TGCAGTGCTAGAAGGCAGGGGAAGGTTCTAGGTAGCAATCAGCCCCAGCATTTT
CSARRQGKVLGSNQPQHF
>TRBV7-2|TRBD2|TRBJ2-7|many
TGTGCCAGCAGCTTAGTTAGGGCTAGCGGGAACTACGAGCAGTACTTC
CASSLVRASGNYEQYF
>TRBV12-3/TRBV12-4|-|TRBJ1-2|-
TGTGCCAGCAGTATCGGACCGGTAAACTATGGCTACACCTTC
CASSIGPVNYGYTF
>TRBV9|TRBD1|TRBJ1-1|-
TGTGCCAGCAGCGTAGTAGGACAGGGGAGTGAAGCTTTCTTT
CASSVVGQGSEAFF
>TRBV9|-|TRBJ1-2|-
TGTGCCAGCAGCTTTAGAGGATCAGGGATGGGAGCTAACTATGGCTACACCTTC
CASSFRGSGMGANYGYTF
>TRBV6-5|-|TRBJ2-1|-
TGTGCCAGCAGTTACAGCGGATTGCTAAATGAGCAGTTCTTC
CASSYSGLLNEQFF
>TRBV20-1|-|TRBJ2-5|few
TGCAGTGCTCCCCACCCCGAGACCCAGTACTTC
CSAPHPETQYF
>TRBV20-1|TRBD1|TRBJ2-5|-
TGCAGTGCCGGGGGAAACAGGGGGCGAGGGACCCAGTACTTC
CSAGGNRGRGTQYF
>TRBV6-5|-|TRBJ1-1|few
TGTGCCAGCAGTTACTCGGGCGGGGCGAACACTGAAGCTTTCTTT
CASSYSGGANTEAFF
>TRBV5-1|TRBD1|TRBJ2-7|-
TGCGCCAGCAGCTTGGCCGCGAGACAGGGGTACGAGCAGTACTTC
CASSLAARQGYEQYF